The 14 T cell receptor beta chains listed next were all sequenced from one sample in a study of blood T cells in healthy people across ages. It was with a sample-barcoded 5' primer and a J-beta primer mix that a second PCR of roughly 6 to 12 cycles was run. TCRdb redid the calling of the 5' RACE reads with MiXCR, one entry per CDR3 protein. The sample lists more than 1.4 million distinct CDR3 sequences; around two fifths were seen once. The specimen was blood. The receptors stem from a woman in her late teens or twenties in good health.

This chain joins TRBV7-3 and TRBJ2-3; weak D call: TRBD1 (5 bases). V was cut by 5 bases and J by 0 bases, with 15 bases left in between. Germline V gene data show CDR1 as SGHTA and CDR2 as FQGTGA. This CDR3 spans 16 amino acids. CDR3 loop: CASSRGVGASTDTQYF. The CDR3 nucleotides are TGTGCCAGCAGCAGGGGCGTGGGTGCTAGCACAGATACGCAGTATTTT.

The V call is TRBV28, the J call TRBJ1-2, with D perhaps TRBD1 (6 bases). The V gene lost 5 bases and the J gene lost 7 bases, with 14 bases spanning the gap. Looked up from germline, CDR1 is MDHEN and CDR2 is SYDVKM. The CDR3 covers 13 residues. Here the CDR3 reads CASSVARGGGYTF. Here the CDR3 DNA reads TGTGCCAGCAGTGTTGCCAGGGGAGGTGGCTACACCTTC.

Concerning this clonotype: One base away lies a much larger clone, so this may be a sequencing read error. This chain uses TRBV24-1 with TRBJ2-1, with 8 bases that match TRBD2. CDR3 length: 15 amino acids. Germline CDR1 KGHDR, CDR2 SFDVKD. Unmatched junction bases numbered 7, after V lost 4 bases and J lost 6 bases. The CDR3 loop reads CATSDSKGTSNEQFF. The CDR3 DNA reads TGTGCCACCAGTGACTCAAAAGGGACTAGCAATGAGCAGTTCTTC.

The rearrangement links TRBV7-2 to TRBJ1-2; TRBD1 is a possible D gene (6 bases). There are 14 residues in the CDR3. Germline V CDR1 and CDR2: SGHTA, FQGNSA. V lost 7 bases to trimming and J lost 4 bases, with 16 bases between them. The CDR3 bases are TGTGCCAGCAACCCCGGCAGGGGATTCTATGGCTACACCTTC. Translation: CASNPGRGFYGYTF.

This rearrangement joins TRBV15 to TRBJ1-2; no clear D gene. From germline, CDR1 is LNHNV and CDR2 YYDKDF (reference sequence). Trimming took off 0 bases at V and 8 bases at J, with 10 bases between the two ends. The CDR3 consists of 13 residues. The CDR3 reads CATSRDGPWGYTF. The DNA for the CDR3 is TGTGCCACCAGCAGAGATGGCCCGTGGGGCTACACCTTC.

V is TRBV7-7 and J is TRBJ2-5, with 12 bases aligning to TRBD2. J lost 1 base, V lost 3 bases, and 0 bases had no gene match. There are 15 residues in the CDR3. Germline V lookup: CDR1 SSHAT, CDR2 FNYEAQ (reference sequence). The CDR3 protein is CASSLTSGSQETQYF. In DNA form, the CDR3 reads TGTGCCAGCAGCTTGACTAGCGGGAGCCAAGAGACCCAGTACTTC.

Concerning this clonotype itself: Germline and junction disagree at one end, which may indicate a read error. This chain uses TRBV7-7 with TRBJ2-7; D possibly uses TRBD1 or TRBD2 (7 bases each). CDR1 is SSHAT and CDR2 is FNYEAQ in the germline V gene (reference sequence). The CDR3 runs 15 residues. This chain's CDR3 is CASSLEAGGAYEQYF. The CDR3 nucleotides read TGTGCTAGCAGCTTAGAGGCAGGGGGGGCCTACGAGCAGTACTTC.

This chain uses TRBV20-1 with TRBJ2-5; D call uncertain. Germline values: CDR1 DFQATT, CDR2 SNEGSKA (reference sequence). This CDR3 has 12 residues. The CDR3 DNA is TGCAGCGGGTTGGGATTACAAGAGACCCAGTACTTC. Protein product: CSGLGLQETQYF.

The rearrangement joins TRBV12-3 or TRBV12-4 to TRBJ2-3, with 8 bases that match TRBD2. The V segment lost 1 base and the J segment 0 bases; nucleotides outside the gene matches: 6. The CDR3 runs 17 residues. CDR3 DNA: TGTGCCAGCAGTTTAGGGCGGGAGGTATCTAGCACAGATACGCAGTATTTT. It encodes CASSLGREVSSTDTQYF.

This sequence joins TRBV15 and TRBJ2-4; D might be TRBD1 or TRBD2, each matching 5 bases. The DNA end is more similar to TRBJ2-7, so the J call may be wrong. The CDR3 totals 18 residues. Germline V gene data show CDR1 as LNHNV and CDR2 as YYDKDF (reference sequence). This CDR3 is CATSRVILGASRLYEQYF. The CDR3 DNA reads TGTGCCACCAGCAGAGTTATTTTAGGGGCCTCCCGACTATACGAGCAGTACTTC.

The V call is TRBV29-1, the J call TRBJ2-1; a possible D gene is TRBD1 (5 bases). Trimming removed 6 bases at V and 9 bases at J, with 15 bases between. This CDR3 is built from 12 residues. Per germline, CDR1 SQVTM and CDR2 ANQGSEA. As DNA, the CDR3 is TGCAGCGTCGCAGGGATTATTTTTGAGCAGTTCTTC. Translating it yields CSVAGIIFEQFF.

This CDR3 is CASTQDRGSDTQYF. Written as DNA, the CDR3 is TGTGCCAGCACTCAGGACAGGGGTTCAGATACGCAGTATTTT. The chain carries TRBV6-1 and TRBJ2-3, with 9 positions matching TRBD1. V trimming: 7 bases; J trimming: 4 bases; junction bases outside the gene matches: 6. CDR1 and CDR2 (germline): MNHNS, SASEGT. The CDR3 covers 14 residues.

V and J are TRBV20-1 and TRBJ2-7, with a tentative D call TRBD1 (6 bases). The CDR3 consists of 11 residues. The germline CDR1 and CDR2 sequences are DFQATT and SNEGSKA (reference sequence). V lost 6 bases, J lost 3 bases, and 9 bases lay in between. This CDR3 is CSALDSYEQYF. The CDR3 nucleotides read TGCAGTGCCTTGGACAGCTACGAGCAGTACTTC.

This clonotype came up many times. V usage is TRBV29-1 and J usage is TRBJ2-7, with TRBD1 identical over 7 bases. The germline V gene has CDR1 SQVTM and CDR2 ANQGSEA. V gave up 7 bases and J gave up 2 bases; unmatched junction bases: 8. The CDR3 length is 13 residues. Written as DNA, the CDR3 is TGCAGCGCTGTCCCAGGGGGAACCTACGAGCAGTACTTC. Protein product: CSAVPGGTYEQYF.